This entry lists 14 T cell receptor beta chains sequenced from one sample in a study of T cell changes during pregnancy in multiple sclerosis. Measured with immunoSEQ multiplex PCR; TCRdb has only the in-frame clones, and not every one. The table includes about 17,000 clones, roughly 80% detected once. The specimen was CD8+ T cells from peripheral blood mononuclear cells, collected in the third trimester of pregnancy. The source is a female donor in good health, enrolled as a control in a pregnancy study.

The rearrangement links TRBV7-2 to TRBJ2-7; no firm D call. V was pared by 4 bases and J by 6 bases, with 13 bases between. The V gene's germline CDR1 is SGHTA and CDR2 FQGNSA. This CDR3 is built from 13 residues. CDR3 region: CASSSISVVEQYF. Written as DNA, the CDR3 is TGTGCCAGCAGCTCCATCAGCGTCGTCGAGCAGTACTTC. Combining the CDR3 with reference TRBV7-2 and TRBJ2-7 gives the whole variable domain GAGVSQSPSNKVTEKGKDVELRCDPISGHTALYWYRQSLGQGLEFLIYFQGNSAPDKSGLPSDRFSAERTGGSVSTLTIQRTQQEDSAVYLCASSSISVVEQYFGPGTRLTVT.

The chain is built from TRBV15 and TRBJ2-7; tentatively, D is TRBD1 (5 bases). V lost 2 bases and J lost 3, with 11 bases in between. The CDR3 covers 14 residues. The germline CDR1 and CDR2 sequences are LNHNV and YYDKDF (reference sequence). The chain's CDR3 is CATSRSPDSYEQYF. The CDR3 DNA reads TGTGCCACCAGCAGATCACCCGACAGCTACGAGCAGTACTTC.

The chain employs TRBV5-6 and TRBJ2-7; 9 bases match TRBD1. The CDR3 runs to 15 residues. Germline CDR1 SGHDT, CDR2 YYEEEE. With V trimmed by 2 bases and J by 6 bases, 9 bases remained unmatched. CDR3 nucleotide sequence: TGTGCCAGCAGCTTTGGAGCCGGGACAGGGATCGAGCAGTACTTC. Translated: CASSFGAGTGIEQYF.

The chain couples TRBV10-1 to TRBJ2-5; 13 nucleotides match TRBD2. Matching the DNA end better, TRBJ2-7 makes the J call doubtful. The CDR3 totals 15 residues. CDR1 is WNHNN, CDR2 SYGVQD, per germline (reference sequence). Here the CDR3 reads CASSGGLAGSYEQYF. DNA for the CDR3: TGCGCCAGCAGTGGGGGACTAGCGGGATCCTACGAGCAGTACTTC.

The rearrangement uses TRBV27 and TRBJ1-5, with a possible D match to TRBD1 (5 bases). Trimming left V 5 bases short and J 2 bases short, with 13 bases between. CDR3 length: 15 residues. Germline CDR1 is MNHEY and CDR2 is SMNVEV (reference sequence). The CDR3, as DNA: TGTGCCAGCAGTATAGACAGTTGGGGCAATCAGCCCCAGCATTTT. Its protein product is CASSIDSWGNQPQHF.

The DNA of the CDR3 is TGTGCCAGCCCCTCTACCGGGGGCACCATATATTTT. Amino acids: CASPSTGGTIYF. The rearrangement uses TRBV7-9 and TRBJ1-3; tentatively, D is TRBD1 (5 bases). Trimming removed 8 bases at V and 9 bases at J, with 14 bases between. This CDR3 comprises 12 residues. Germline CDR1 and CDR2: SEHNR and FQNEAQ (reference sequence).

This clone was counted a few times. The V and J genes are TRBV25-1 and TRBJ2-1; the match to TRBD2 covers 7 bases. Germline CDR1 MGHDK, CDR2 SYGVNS. The trim removed 1 base at V and 6 bases at J, leaving 9 bases unmatched. There are 16 residues in the CDR3. The CDR3 here is CASSESPAGSGNEQFF. In nucleotides, the CDR3 is TGTGCCAGCAGTGAATCGCCAGCGGGATCAGGCAATGAGCAGTTCTTC.

This sequence joins TRBV5-4 and TRBJ2-5; D gene unclear. CDR3 length: 14 residues. Germline assignment: CDR1 SGHNT and CDR2 YYREEE (reference sequence). V gave up 0 bases and J gave up 0 bases, with 6 bases separating them. As DNA, the CDR3 is TGTGCCAGCAGCTTGGACTCGGACCAAGAGACCCAGTACTTC. This codes for CASSLDSDQETQYF.

The V call is TRBV19, the J call TRBJ2-1, with a weak D call TRBD2 (5 bases). V lost 1 base, J lost 9 bases, and 10 bases lay in between. The germline V gene has CDR1 LNHDA and CDR2 SQIVND (reference sequence). CDR3 size: 13 residues. The CDR3 bases are TGTGCCAGTAGTATAGTTAGTAGCGCTGAGCAGTTCTTC. Translated: CASSIVSSAEQFF.

The rearrangement joins TRBV9 to TRBJ2-2; 8 bases match TRBD2. The CDR3 sequence is 17 residues long. Trimming took 0 bases from V and 2 from J; bases not matched to a gene: 6. Looked up from germline, CDR1 is SGDLS and CDR2 is YYNGEE. The CDR3 protein is CASSVATREANTGELFF. The CDR3 coding sequence is TGTGCCAGCAGCGTAGCTACGCGGGAGGCCAACACCGGGGAGCTGTTTTTT.

Only a few counts were recorded for this clone. This chain joins TRBV9 and TRBJ1-4; 11 bases align to TRBD1. Germline lookup yields CDR1 SGDLS and CDR2 YYNGEE. The CDR3 spans 14 residues. V shed 4 bases and J 7 bases; nucleotides not matched to a gene: 3. The CDR3 loop reads CASSLGTGGEKLFF. The CDR3 nucleotides are TGTGCCAGCAGCCTCGGGACAGGGGGTGAAAAACTGTTTTTT. Looking up the rest from reference TRBV9 and TRBJ1-4 gives the full variable domain: DSGVTQTPKHLITATGQRVTLRCSPRSGDLSVYWYQQSLDQGLQFLIQYYNGEERAKGNILERFSAQQFPDLHSELNLSSLELGDSALYFCASSLGTGGEKLFFGSGTQLSVL.

This clone was detected many times. The genes are TRBV19 and TRBJ1-1; TRBD1 aligns across 11 bases. Germline CDR1 LNHDA, CDR2 SQIVND (reference sequence). There are 14 residues in the CDR3. J gave up 5 bases and V 5 bases, and 4 bases lay outside the gene matches. CDR3 sequence: CASSVGTGGTEAFF. In nucleotides, the CDR3 is TGTGCCAGTAGTGTTGGGACAGGGGGGACTGAAGCTTTCTTT.

The chain has TRBV30 and TRBJ1-1; TRBD1 agrees at 10 bases. CDR1 GTSNPN and CDR2 SVGIG come from the germline V gene (reference sequence). The V segment lost 3 bases and the J segment 6 bases; nucleotides outside the gene matches: 7. This CDR3 spans 14 amino acids. DNA of the CDR3: TGTGCCTGGAGCGGAGGGACAGGGGTCCCTGAAGCTTTCTTT. This sequence encodes CAWSGGTGVPEAFF. Using reference TRBV30 and TRBJ1-1 for the parts outside the CDR3, the full variable domain is SQTIHQWPATLVQPVGSPLSLECTVEGTSNPNLYWYRQAAGRGLQLLFYSVGIGQISSEVPQNLSASRPQDRQFILSSKKLLLSDSGFYLCAWSGGTGVPEAFFGQGTRLTVV.

The chain joins TRBV7-9 to TRBJ2-7, with 7 bases that match TRBD2. V trimming: 3 bases; J trimming: 2 bases; junction bases outside the gene matches: 7. The CDR3 is 15 residues long. Germline lookup yields CDR1 SEHNR and CDR2 FQNEAQ (reference sequence). CDR3 amino acids: CASSFTSAATYEQYF. CDR3 nucleotides: TGTGCCAGCAGCTTCACTAGCGCCGCAACCTACGAGCAGTACTTC.